This T cell receptor beta chain was sequenced in a study of shared clonotypes between healthy human individuals. Whole-study findings and limits: Lower generation probabilities were found for non-shared clonotypes than for those shared by all four donors. Despite large depth, rarefaction showed incomplete sorted-subset sequencing.

The deep-level immunoSEQ assay was used. The method was immunoSEQ multiplex PCR; TCRdb's version includes in-frame clones alone and lacks a portion of them. This sample has more than 2,000,000 clones, with 90% to 95% found just once. In regard to this clone: What it binds is unknown.

The origin of this receptor is a man aged 18 to 29 in good health. The specimen was naive CD4+ T cells sorted from blood. Subset indicated: CD45RA+ positively selected.

Written as DNA, the CDR3 is TGTGCCAGTAGTATATCCGACCCATGGGACAGGGGGAACCTGAACACTGAAGCTTTCTTT. Translating it yields CASSISDPWDRGNLNTEAFF. The genes are TRBV19 and TRBJ1-1; TRBD1 aligns across 11 bases. This CDR3 spans 20 amino acids. V shed 2 bases, J shed 0 bases, and the junction held 14 bases outside the gene matches. Germline CDR1 and CDR2: LNHDA and SQIVND (reference sequence).